Listed below are T cell receptor beta chains from one sample, sequenced in a study of cytomegalovirus exposure and HLA in healthy donors. The data were produced by immunoSEQ multiplex PCR, yet TCRdb's version contains in-frame clones alone and is incomplete. The data hold some 170,000 clones, with just under 80% observed a single time. The source material was PBMCs. These receptors came from a woman aged 50 to 60 in good health and CMV-seronegative. Each CDR3 is given with its conserved first and last residue. Fields, in order: V gene, J gene, CDR3 protein.

v_gene: TRBV27; j_gene: TRBJ1-1; CDR3aa: CASSLGRVRNTEAFF
v_gene: TRBV28; j_gene: TRBJ1-1; CDR3aa: CASGQGSILNTEAFF
v_gene: TRBV11-3; j_gene: TRBJ2-5; CDR3aa: CASSPGTGAQETQYF
v_gene: TRBV29-1; j_gene: TRBJ1-2; CDR3aa: CSVIKQGRGYTF
v_gene: TRBV19; j_gene: TRBJ1-5; CDR3aa: CASSSSQGYNQPQHF
v_gene: TRBV5-1; j_gene: TRBJ1-1; CDR3aa: CASSARDSLEAFF
v_gene: TRBV9; j_gene: TRBJ2-3; CDR3aa: CASSVGSSGGATNTQYF
v_gene: TRBV19; j_gene: TRBJ1-2; CDR3aa: CASRKLRDIANYGYTF
v_gene: TRBV18; j_gene: TRBJ2-2; CDR3aa: CASSGIRDTGELFF
v_gene: TRBV14; j_gene: TRBJ2-3; CDR3aa: CASSHRAGSTDTQYF
v_gene: TRBV29-1; j_gene: TRBJ2-5; CDR3aa: CSVDGLAEEQYF
v_gene: TRBV28; j_gene: TRBJ2-7; CDR3aa: CASSSLQGHLLDEQYF
v_gene: TRBV7-8; j_gene: TRBJ2-7; CDR3aa: CASSLEQGVSYEQYF
v_gene: TRBV5-1; j_gene: TRBJ2-3; CDR3aa: CASSRDSSGSTDTQYF
v_gene: TRBV28; j_gene: TRBJ1-5; CDR3aa: CASIARDRGNQPQHF
v_gene: TRBV18; j_gene: TRBJ1-6; CDR3aa: CASSPETGGDSPLHF
v_gene: TRBV28; j_gene: TRBJ2-5; CDR3aa: CASSFLSGGGETQYF
v_gene: TRBV27; j_gene: TRBJ1-2; CDR3aa: CASSFGDRTYGYTF
v_gene: TRBV15; j_gene: TRBJ2-1; CDR3aa: CATHPAGNEQFF
v_gene: TRBV27; j_gene: TRBJ1-2; CDR3aa: CASSIDYSGINNYGYTF
v_gene: TRBV27; j_gene: TRBJ1-1; CDR3aa: CASSFLSVADSSTEAFF
v_gene: TRBV19; j_gene: TRBJ2-6; CDR3aa: CASSHPQGSGANVLTF
v_gene: TRBV6-5; j_gene: TRBJ2-3; CDR3aa: CASSYYSSGSKDTQYF
v_gene: TRBV28; j_gene: TRBJ1-5; CDR3aa: CASSLYGAPFSGNQPQHF
v_gene: TRBV5-5; j_gene: TRBJ1-1; CDR3aa: CASSFGANTEAFF
v_gene: TRBV20-1; j_gene: TRBJ2-5; CDR3aa: CSARVSSQYF
v_gene: TRBV7-9; j_gene: TRBJ2-7; CDR3aa: CATGDGEQYF
v_gene: TRBV5-1; j_gene: TRBJ1-2; CDR3aa: CASSLDEWGYTF
v_gene: TRBV28; j_gene: TRBJ2-7; CDR3aa: CASSQTGVAYEQYF
v_gene: TRBV7-9; j_gene: TRBJ2-7; CDR3aa: CASSLTGGSYEQYF
v_gene: TRBV15; j_gene: TRBJ2-7; CDR3aa: CATSTFKGLNEQYF
v_gene: TRBV11-2; j_gene: TRBJ2-1; CDR3aa: CASSLTGRSNSYNEQFF
v_gene: TRBV19; j_gene: TRBJ1-5; CDR3aa: CASSHGTGGQPQHF
v_gene: TRBV28; j_gene: TRBJ1-1; CDR3aa: CASSSVAGVVNTEAFF
v_gene: TRBV6-5; j_gene: TRBJ1-4; CDR3aa: CASRTGTNEKLFF
v_gene: TRBV11-1; j_gene: TRBJ2-5; CDR3aa: CASSLARYQETQYF
v_gene: TRBV7-3; j_gene: TRBJ2-5; CDR3aa: CASSFGVGETQYF
v_gene: TRBV18; j_gene: TRBJ2-7; CDR3aa: CASSSPREGEYEQYF
v_gene: TRBV13; j_gene: TRBJ2-5; CDR3aa: CASSSPQLEQYF
v_gene: TRBV5-1; j_gene: TRBJ2-1; CDR3aa: CASSWAGGWDNEQFF
v_gene: TRBV18; j_gene: TRBJ2-1; CDR3aa: CASSPPSRTKYNEQFF
v_gene: TRBV4-3; j_gene: TRBJ2-7; CDR3aa: CASSRDRGSYEQYF
v_gene: TRBV9; j_gene: TRBJ2-5; CDR3aa: CASSVEEDSQETQYF
v_gene: TRBV6-1; j_gene: TRBJ1-1; CDR3aa: CASSEQPGGVNTEAFF
v_gene: TRBV11-2; j_gene: TRBJ1-1; CDR3aa: CASSPGTGREAFF
v_gene: TRBV7-2; j_gene: TRBJ1-2; CDR3aa: CASSFTQGPGYTF
v_gene: TRBV28; j_gene: TRBJ2-2; CDR3aa: CASSSSSTSGRPGELFF
v_gene: TRBV28; j_gene: TRBJ2-1; CDR3aa: CASSFPSDGLGNNEQFF
v_gene: TRBV7-3; j_gene: TRBJ2-3; CDR3aa: CASSSSLADRGRQADTQYF
v_gene: TRBV7-9; j_gene: TRBJ1-6; CDR3aa: CASSLGGGAFHSPLHF
v_gene: TRBV7-9; j_gene: TRBJ1-3; CDR3aa: CASSLRASGNTIYF
v_gene: TRBV7-8; j_gene: TRBJ1-2; CDR3aa: CASSLVDQGHGYTF